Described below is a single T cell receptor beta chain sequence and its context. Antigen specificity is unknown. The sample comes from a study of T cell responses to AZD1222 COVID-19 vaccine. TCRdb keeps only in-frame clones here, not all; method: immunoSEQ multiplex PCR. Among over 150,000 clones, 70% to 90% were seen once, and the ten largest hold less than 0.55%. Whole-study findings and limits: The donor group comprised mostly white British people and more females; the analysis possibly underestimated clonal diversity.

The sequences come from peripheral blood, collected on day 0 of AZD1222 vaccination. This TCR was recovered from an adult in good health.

The CDR3 sequence is CASSSTSEGYF. CDR3 coding DNA: TGTGCCAGCAGTTCCACTAGCGAGGGGTACTTC. The genes are TRBV28 and TRBJ2-7; 7 bases are a match to TRBD2. The V gene end was trimmed by 4 bases and the J gene end by 12 bases; junction bases not matched to a gene: 6. This CDR3 has 11 residues. Germline V gives CDR1 MDHEN, CDR2 SYDVKM.